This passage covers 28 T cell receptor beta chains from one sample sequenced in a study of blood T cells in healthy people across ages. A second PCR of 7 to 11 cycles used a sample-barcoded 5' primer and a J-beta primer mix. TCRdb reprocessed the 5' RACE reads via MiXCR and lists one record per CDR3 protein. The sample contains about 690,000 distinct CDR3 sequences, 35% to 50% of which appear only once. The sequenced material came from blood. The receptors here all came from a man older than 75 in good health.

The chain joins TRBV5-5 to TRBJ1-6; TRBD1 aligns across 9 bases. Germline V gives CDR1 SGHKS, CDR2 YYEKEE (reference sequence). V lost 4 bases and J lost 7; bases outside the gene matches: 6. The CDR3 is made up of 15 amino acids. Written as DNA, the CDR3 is TGTGCCAGCAGCCCGGCCGGGACAGGGAATTCACCCCTCCACTTT. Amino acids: CASSPAGTGNSPLHF.

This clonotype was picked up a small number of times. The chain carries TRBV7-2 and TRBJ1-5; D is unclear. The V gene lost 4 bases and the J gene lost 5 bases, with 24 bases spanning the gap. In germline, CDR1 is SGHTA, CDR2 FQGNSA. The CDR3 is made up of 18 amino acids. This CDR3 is CASSYRRGPAPADQPQHF. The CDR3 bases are TGTGCCAGCAGCTACAGAAGAGGACCCGCGCCAGCGGATCAGCCCCAGCATTTT. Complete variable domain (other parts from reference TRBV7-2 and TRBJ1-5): GAGVSQSPSNKVTEKGKDVELRCDPISGHTALYWYRQSLGQGLEFLIYFQGNSAPDKSGLPSDRFSAERTGGSVSTLTIQRTQQEDSAVYLCASSYRRGPAPADQPQHFGDGTRLSIL.

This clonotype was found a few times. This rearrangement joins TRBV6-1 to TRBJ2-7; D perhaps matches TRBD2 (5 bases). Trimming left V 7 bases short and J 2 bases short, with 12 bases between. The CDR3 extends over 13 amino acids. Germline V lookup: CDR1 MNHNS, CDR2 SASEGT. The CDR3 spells CASIRGYAYEQYF. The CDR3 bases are TGTGCCAGCATCCGAGGGTATGCCTACGAGCAGTACTTC.

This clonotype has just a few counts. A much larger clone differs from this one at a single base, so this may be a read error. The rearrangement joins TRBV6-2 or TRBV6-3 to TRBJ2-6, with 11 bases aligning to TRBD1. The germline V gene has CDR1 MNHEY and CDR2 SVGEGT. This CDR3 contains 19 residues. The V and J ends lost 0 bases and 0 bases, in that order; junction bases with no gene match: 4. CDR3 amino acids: CASSYSTGTGGSGANVLTF. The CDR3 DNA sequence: TGTGCCAGCAGTTACTCTACCGGGACAGGGGGCTCTGGGGCCAACGTCCTGACTTTC.

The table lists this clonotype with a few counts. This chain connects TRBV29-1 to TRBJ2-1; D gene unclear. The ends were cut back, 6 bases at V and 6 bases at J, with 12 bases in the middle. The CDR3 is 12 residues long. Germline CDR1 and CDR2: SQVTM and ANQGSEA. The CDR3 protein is CSVSGVANEQFF. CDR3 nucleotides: TGCAGCGTCTCCGGTGTTGCCAATGAGCAGTTCTTC.

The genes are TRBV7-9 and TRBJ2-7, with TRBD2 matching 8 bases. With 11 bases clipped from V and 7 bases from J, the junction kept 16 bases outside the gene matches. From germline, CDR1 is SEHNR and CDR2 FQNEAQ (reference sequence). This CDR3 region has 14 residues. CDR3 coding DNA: TGTGCCCTGGTGGGCGGGGGGTCCTACAATGAGCAGTACTTC. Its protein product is CALVGGGSYNEQYF.

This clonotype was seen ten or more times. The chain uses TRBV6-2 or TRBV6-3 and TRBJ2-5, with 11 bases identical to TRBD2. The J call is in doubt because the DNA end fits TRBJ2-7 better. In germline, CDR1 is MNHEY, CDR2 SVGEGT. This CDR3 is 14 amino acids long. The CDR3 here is CASSRLAGRLEQYF. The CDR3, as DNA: TGTGCCAGCAGCAGACTAGCGGGGAGACTCGAGCAGTACTTC.

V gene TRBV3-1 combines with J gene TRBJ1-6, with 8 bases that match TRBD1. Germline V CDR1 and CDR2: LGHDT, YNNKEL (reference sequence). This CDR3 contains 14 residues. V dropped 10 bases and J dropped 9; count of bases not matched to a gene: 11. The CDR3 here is CATHQGTGSSPLHF. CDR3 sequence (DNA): TGTGCCACCCACCAAGGGACAGGTTCTTCACCCCTCCACTTT.

The CDR3 DNA reads as TGTGCCAGCAGCCAGGCAACGGGACAGGGCTACAATGAGCAGTTCTTC. Amino acids: CASSQATGQGYNEQFF. This rearrangement joins TRBV3-1 to TRBJ2-1; 9 bases align to TRBD1. CDR1 LGHDT and CDR2 YNNKEL come from the germline V gene (reference sequence). CDR3 size: 16 residues. V lost 3 bases and J lost 3; bases outside the gene matches: 6.

CDR3: CSATSSEGLAGDYEQYF. The CDR3 nucleotides are TGCAGTGCTACCTCGAGCGAAGGACTAGCGGGGGACTACGAGCAGTACTTC. The rearrangement joins TRBV20-1 to TRBJ2-5, with 13 nucleotides matching TRBD2. The DNA end favors TRBJ2-7, so the J call may be wrong. In germline, CDR1 is DFQATT, CDR2 SNEGSKA (reference sequence). This CDR3 comprises 17 residues.

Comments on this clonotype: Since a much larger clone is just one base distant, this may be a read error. The CDR3: CASGLGTGHGYTF. CDR3 nucleotide sequence: TGTGCTAGTGGTTTGGGTACAGGCCACGGCTACACCTTC. The V call is TRBV12-5, the J call TRBJ1-2; D is possibly TRBD1 (5 bases). Germline CDR1 reads LGHNT; CDR2 reads FRNRAP. Trimming took off 1 base at V and 8 bases at J, with 11 bases between the two ends. The CDR3 consists of 13 residues. Variable domain in full (rest from reference TRBV12-5 and TRBJ1-2): DARVTQTPRHKVTEMGQEVTMRCQPILGHNTVFWYRQTMMQGLELLAYFRNRAPLDDSGMPKDRFSAEMPDATLATLKIQPSEPRDSAVYFCASGLGTGHGYTFGSGTRLTVV.

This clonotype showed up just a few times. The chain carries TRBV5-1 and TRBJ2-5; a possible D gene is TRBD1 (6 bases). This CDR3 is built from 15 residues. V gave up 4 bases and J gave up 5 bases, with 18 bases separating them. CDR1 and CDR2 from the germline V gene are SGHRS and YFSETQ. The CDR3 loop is CASSEGDLMQETQYF. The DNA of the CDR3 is TGCGCCAGCAGCGAGGGGGACCTCATGCAGGAGACCCAGTACTTC. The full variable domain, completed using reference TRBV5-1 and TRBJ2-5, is KAGVTQTPRYLIKTRGQQVTLSCSPISGHRSVSWYQQTPGQGLQFLFEYFSETQRNKGNFPGRFSGRQFSNSRSEMNVSTLELGDSALYLCASSEGDLMQETQYFGPGTRLLVL.

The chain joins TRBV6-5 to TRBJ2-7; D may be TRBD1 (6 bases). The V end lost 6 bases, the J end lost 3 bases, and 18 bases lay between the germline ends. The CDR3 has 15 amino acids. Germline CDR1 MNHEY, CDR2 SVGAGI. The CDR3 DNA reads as TGTGCCAGCAGACCCCAGACGGCAGGGGACTACGAGCAGTACTTC. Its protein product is CASRPQTAGDYEQYF.

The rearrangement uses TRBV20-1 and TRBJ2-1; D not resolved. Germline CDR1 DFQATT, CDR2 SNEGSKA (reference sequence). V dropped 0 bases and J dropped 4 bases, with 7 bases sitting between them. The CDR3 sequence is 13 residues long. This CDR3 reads CSARDKGYNEQFF. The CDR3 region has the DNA TGCAGTGCTAGAGATAAAGGGTACAATGAGCAGTTCTTC.

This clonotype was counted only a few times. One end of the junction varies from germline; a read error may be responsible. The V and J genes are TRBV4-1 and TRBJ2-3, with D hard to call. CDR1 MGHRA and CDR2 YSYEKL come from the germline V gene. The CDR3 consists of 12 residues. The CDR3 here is CASSQAGDTQYF. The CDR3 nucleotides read TGTGCCAGCAGCCAAGCCGGAGATACGCAGTATTTT.

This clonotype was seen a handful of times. CDR3 DNA sequence: TGTGCCACCAGTGATTTGCAGGGGATCGGGCCGGGAGGGCCCAAAAACATTCAGTACTTC. Translating it yields CATSDLQGIGPGGPKNIQYF. V and J are TRBV24-1 and TRBJ2-4; 8 nucleotides align to TRBD2. After removal of 0 bases from V and 2 bases from J, the junction contained 14 bases not matched to a gene. The germline V gene has CDR1 KGHDR and CDR2 SFDVKD. The CDR3 runs 20 residues.

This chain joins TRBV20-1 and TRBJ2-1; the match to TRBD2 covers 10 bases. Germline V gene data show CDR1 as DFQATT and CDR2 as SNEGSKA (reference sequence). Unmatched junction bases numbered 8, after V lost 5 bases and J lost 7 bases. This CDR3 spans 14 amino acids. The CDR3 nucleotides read TGCAGTGCTCCGCAGCGGGGGGGCCCGAATGAGCAGTTCTTC. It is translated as CSAPQRGGPNEQFF.

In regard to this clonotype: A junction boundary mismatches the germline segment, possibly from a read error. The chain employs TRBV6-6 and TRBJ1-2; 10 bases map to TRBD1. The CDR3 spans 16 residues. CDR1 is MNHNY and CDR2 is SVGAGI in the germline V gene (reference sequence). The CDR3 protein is CASSNAGQGTGYGYTF. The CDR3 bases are TGTGCCAGCAGTAACGCGGGACAGGGGACGGGCTATGGATACACCTTC.

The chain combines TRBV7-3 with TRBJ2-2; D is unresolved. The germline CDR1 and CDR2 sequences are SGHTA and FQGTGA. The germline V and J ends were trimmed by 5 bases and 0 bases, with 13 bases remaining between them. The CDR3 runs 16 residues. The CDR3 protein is CASSPRTVANTGELFF. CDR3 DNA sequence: TGTGCCAGCAGCCCCCGGACCGTTGCGAACACCGGGGAGCTGTTTTTT.

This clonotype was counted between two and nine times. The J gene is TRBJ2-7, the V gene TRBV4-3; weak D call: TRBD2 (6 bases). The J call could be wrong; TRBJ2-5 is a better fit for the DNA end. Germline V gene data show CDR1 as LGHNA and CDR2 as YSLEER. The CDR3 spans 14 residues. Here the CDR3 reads CASSQGAGGGTQYF. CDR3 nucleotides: TGCGCCAGCAGCCAAGGAGCCGGGGGTGGGACCCAGTACTTC.

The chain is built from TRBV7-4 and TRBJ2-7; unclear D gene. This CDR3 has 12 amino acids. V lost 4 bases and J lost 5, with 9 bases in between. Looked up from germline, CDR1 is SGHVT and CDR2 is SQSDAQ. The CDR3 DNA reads TGTGCCAGCAGCTCCTTCCGGGACGAGCAGTACTTC. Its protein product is CASSSFRDEQYF. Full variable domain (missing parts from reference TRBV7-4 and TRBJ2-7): GAGVSQSPRYKVAKRGRDVALRCDSISGHVTLYWYRQTLGQGSEVLTYSQSDAQRDKSGRPSGRFSAERPERSVSTLKIQRTEQGDSAVYLCASSSFRDEQYFGPGTRLTVT.

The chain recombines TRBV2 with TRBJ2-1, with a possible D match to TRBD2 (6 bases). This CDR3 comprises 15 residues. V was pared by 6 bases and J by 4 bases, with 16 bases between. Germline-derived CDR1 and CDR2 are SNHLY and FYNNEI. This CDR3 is CASRKIAAKYNEQFF. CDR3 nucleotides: TGTGCCAGCAGGAAGATAGCGGCCAAGTACAATGAGCAGTTCTTC.

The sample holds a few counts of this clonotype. In DNA form, the CDR3 reads TGCAGTGCTAGCCCTCCCGGACGGTTTGGGGTAACCTACGAGCAGTACTTC. Its translation: CSASPPGRFGVTYEQYF. The V gene is TRBV20-1, the J gene TRBJ2-7, with D unresolved. This CDR3 is 17 amino acids long. Germline values: CDR1 DFQATT, CDR2 SNEGSKA (reference sequence). V was shortened by 3 bases and J by 2 bases, with 23 bases between the two germline ends.

The DNA of the CDR3 is TGTGCCAGCAGGCTAGCGGGAGGGCCTATGAGCTCCTACAATGAGCAGTTCTTC. Translated: CASRLAGGPMSSYNEQFF. V usage is TRBV7-2 and J usage is TRBJ2-1; 12 bases map to TRBD2. Germline loops: CDR1 SGHTA, CDR2 FQGNSA. V trimming: 6 bases; J trimming: 0 bases; junction bases outside the gene matches: 9. This CDR3 has 18 residues. Drawing the rest from reference TRBV7-2 and TRBJ2-1, the complete variable domain is GAGVSQSPSNKVTEKGKDVELRCDPISGHTALYWYRQSLGQGLEFLIYFQGNSAPDKSGLPSDRFSAERTGGSVSTLTIQRTQQEDSAVYLCASRLAGGPMSSYNEQFFGPGTRLTVL.

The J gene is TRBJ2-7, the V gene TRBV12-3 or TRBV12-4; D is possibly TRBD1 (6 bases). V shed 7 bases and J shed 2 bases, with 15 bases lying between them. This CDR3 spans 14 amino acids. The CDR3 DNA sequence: TGTGCCAGCACCTTCCAAGGGGGAACCTACGAGCAGTACTTC. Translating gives CASTFQGGTYEQYF.

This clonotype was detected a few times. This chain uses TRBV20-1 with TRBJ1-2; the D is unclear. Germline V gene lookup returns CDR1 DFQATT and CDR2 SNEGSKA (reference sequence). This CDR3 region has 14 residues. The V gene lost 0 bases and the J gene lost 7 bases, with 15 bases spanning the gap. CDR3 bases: TGCAGTGCTAGAGATCTTATGGGCGGTGGTGGCTACACCTTC. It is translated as CSARDLMGGGGYTF.

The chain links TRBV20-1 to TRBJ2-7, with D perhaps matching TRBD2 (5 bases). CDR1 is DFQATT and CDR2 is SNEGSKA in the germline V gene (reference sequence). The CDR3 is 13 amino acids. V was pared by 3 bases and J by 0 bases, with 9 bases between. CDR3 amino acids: CSASHGNSYEQYF. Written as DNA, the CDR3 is TGCAGTGCTAGCCACGGGAACTCCTACGAGCAGTACTTC.

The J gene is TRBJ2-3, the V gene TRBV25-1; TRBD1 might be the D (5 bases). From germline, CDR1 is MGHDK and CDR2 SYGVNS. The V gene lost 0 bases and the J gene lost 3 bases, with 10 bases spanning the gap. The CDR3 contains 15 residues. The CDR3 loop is CASSEYQGRTDTQYF. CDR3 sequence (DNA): TGTGCCAGCAGTGAATATCAGGGCAGGACAGATACGCAGTATTTT.